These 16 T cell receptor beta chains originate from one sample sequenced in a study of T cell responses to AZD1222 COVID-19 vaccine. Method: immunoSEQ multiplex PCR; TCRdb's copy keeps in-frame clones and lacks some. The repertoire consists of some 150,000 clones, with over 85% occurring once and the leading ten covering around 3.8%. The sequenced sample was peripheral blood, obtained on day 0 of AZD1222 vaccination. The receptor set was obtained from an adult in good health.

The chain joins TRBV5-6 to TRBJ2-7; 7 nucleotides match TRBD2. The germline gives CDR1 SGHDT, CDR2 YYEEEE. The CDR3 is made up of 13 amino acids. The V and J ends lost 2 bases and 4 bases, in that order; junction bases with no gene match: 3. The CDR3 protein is CASSFGEGYEQYF. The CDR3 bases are TGTGCCAGCAGCTTTGGGGAGGGGTACGAGCAGTACTTC. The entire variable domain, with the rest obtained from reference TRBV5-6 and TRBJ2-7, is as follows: DAGVTQSPTHLIKTRGQQVTLRCSPKSGHDTVSWYQQALGQGPQFIFQYYEEEERQRGNFPDRFSGHQFPNYSSELNVNALLLGDSALYLCASSFGEGYEQYFGPGTRLTVT.

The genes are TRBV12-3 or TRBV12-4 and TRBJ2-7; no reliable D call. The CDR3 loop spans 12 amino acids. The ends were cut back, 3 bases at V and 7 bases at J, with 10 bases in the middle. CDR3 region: CASSFGPREQYF. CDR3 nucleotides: TGTGCCAGCAGTTTCGGACCACGGGAGCAGTACTTC.

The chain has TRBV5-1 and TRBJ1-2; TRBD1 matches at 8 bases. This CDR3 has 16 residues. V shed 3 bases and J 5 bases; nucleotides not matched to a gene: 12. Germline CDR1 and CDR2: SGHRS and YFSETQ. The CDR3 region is CASSSPGGAAIYGYTF. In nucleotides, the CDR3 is TGCGCCAGCAGCTCGCCAGGGGGCGCCGCGATATATGGCTACACCTTC.

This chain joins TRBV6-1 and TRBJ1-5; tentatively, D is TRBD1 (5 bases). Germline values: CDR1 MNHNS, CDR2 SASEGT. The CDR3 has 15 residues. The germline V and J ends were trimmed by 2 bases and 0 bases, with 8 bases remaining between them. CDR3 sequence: CASSEMQGSNQPQHF. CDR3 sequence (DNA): TGTGCCAGCAGTGAAATGCAGGGTAGCAATCAGCCCCAGCATTTT.

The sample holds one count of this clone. The CDR3 spells CASLGGTGELFF. The CDR3 DNA reads TGTGCCAGCCTTGGGGGCACCGGGGAGCTGTTTTTT. This chain uses TRBV5-6 with TRBJ2-2; either TRBD1 or TRBD2 may fit D (5 bases each). The CDR3 has 12 amino acids. Per germline, CDR1 SGHDT and CDR2 YYEEEE. With 7 bases removed from V and 4 bases from J, the gap between germline ends came to 8 bases.

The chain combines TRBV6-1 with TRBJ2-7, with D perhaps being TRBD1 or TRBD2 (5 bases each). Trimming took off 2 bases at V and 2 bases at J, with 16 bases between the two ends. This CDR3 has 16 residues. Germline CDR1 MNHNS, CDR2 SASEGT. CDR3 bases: TGTGCCAGCAGTGAAAGGTACAGGACTGCCGCCTACGAGCAGTACTTC. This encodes CASSERYRTAAYEQYF.

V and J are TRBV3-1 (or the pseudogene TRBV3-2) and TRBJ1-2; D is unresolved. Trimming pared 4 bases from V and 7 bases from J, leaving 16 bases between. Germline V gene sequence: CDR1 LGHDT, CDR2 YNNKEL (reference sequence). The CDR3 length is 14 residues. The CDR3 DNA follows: TGTGCCAGCAGCCTTTCGACATTATTGGGTGGCTACACCTTC. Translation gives CASSLSTLLGGYTF.

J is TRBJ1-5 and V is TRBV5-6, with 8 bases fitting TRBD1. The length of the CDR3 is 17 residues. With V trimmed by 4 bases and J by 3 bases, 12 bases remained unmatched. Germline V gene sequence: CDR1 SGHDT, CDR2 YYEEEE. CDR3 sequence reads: CASSLWTGNLPNQPQHF. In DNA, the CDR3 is TGTGCCAGCAGCCTCTGGACAGGGAACCTTCCCAATCAGCCCCAGCATTTT.

CDR3 bases: TGTGCCAGCAGCCAAGATTTTTACCATACGCAGTATTTT. It translates to CASSQDFYHTQYF. The V and J genes are TRBV3-1 (or the pseudogene TRBV3-2) and TRBJ2-3; D call uncertain. Trimming removed 0 bases at V and 7 bases at J, with 8 bases between. Germline V lookup: CDR1 LGHDT, CDR2 YNNKEL (reference sequence). CDR3 size: 13 residues.

CDR3 region: CASGPGLDLYEQYF. The CDR3 DNA is TGTGCTAGTGGACCGGGACTAGACCTCTACGAGCAGTACTTC. This chain joins TRBV12-5 and TRBJ2-7, with 8 bases matching TRBD2. Germline V gene lookup returns CDR1 LGHNT and CDR2 FRNRAP. The CDR3 consists of 14 residues. Trimming cost V 6 bases and J 3 bases; bases outside gene matches: 7.

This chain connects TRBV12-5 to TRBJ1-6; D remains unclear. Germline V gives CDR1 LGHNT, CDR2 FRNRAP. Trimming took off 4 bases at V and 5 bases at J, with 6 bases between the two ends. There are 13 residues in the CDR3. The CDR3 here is CASGSENNSPLHF. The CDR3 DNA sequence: TGTGCTAGTGGTTCAGAAAATAATTCACCCCTCCACTTT.

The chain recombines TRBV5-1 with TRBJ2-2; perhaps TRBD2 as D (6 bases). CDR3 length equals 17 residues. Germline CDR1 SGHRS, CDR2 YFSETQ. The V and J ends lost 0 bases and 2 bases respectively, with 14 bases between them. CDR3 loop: CASSLVPPGLNTGELFF. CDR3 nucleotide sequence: TGCGCCAGCAGCTTGGTTCCACCGGGACTCAACACCGGGGAGCTGTTTTTT.

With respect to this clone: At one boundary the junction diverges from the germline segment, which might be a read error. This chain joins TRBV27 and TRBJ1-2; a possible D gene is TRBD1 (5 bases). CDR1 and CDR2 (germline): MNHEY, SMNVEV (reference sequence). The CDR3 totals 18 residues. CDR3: CASSSDISVGIANYGYTF. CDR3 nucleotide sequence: TGTGCCAGTAGTTCGGACATCTCGGTCGGGATAGCTAACTATGGCTACACCTTC.

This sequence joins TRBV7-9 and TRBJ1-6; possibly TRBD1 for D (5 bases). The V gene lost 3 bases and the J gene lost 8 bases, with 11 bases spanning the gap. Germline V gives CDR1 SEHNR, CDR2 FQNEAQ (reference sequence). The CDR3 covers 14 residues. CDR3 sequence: CASSFSSGDSPLHF. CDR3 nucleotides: TGTGCCAGCAGCTTCTCCTCGGGGGATTCACCCCTCCACTTT.

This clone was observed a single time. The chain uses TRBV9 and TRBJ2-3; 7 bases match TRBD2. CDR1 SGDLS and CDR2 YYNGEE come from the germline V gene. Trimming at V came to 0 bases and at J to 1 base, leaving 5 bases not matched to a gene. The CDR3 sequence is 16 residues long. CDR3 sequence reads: CASSVAGLAGTDTQYF. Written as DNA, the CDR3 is TGTGCCAGCAGCGTAGCGGGGCTAGCGGGCACAGATACGCAGTATTTT.

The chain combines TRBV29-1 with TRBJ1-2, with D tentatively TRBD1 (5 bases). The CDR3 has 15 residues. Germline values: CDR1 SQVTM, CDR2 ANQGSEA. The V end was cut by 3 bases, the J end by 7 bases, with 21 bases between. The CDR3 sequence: CSVDRNGAGYGGYTF. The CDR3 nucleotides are TGCAGCGTTGACCGGAATGGGGCGGGGTACGGTGGCTACACCTTC.